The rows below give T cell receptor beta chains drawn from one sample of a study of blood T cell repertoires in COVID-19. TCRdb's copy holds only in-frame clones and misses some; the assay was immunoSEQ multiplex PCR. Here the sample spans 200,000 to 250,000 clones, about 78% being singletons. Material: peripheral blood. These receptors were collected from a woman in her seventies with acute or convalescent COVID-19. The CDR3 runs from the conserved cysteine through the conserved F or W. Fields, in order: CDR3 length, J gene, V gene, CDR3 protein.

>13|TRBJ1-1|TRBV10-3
CAISDPRWTEAFF
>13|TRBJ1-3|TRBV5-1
CASSLGERNTIYF
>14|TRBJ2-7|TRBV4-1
CASSQVVQAYEQYF
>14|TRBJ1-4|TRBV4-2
CASSSLSTNEKLFF
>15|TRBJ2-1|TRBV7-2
CASSLTSGDFYEQFF
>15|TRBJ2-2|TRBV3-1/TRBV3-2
CASVSGGKYTGELFF
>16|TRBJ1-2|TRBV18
CASSPLNSNLNYGYTF
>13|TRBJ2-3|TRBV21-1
CASRWRLNFTQYF
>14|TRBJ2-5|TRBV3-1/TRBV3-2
CASSWTGTQETQYF
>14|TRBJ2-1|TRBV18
CASSPSTGGFEQFF
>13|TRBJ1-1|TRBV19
CATKRGRDTEAFF
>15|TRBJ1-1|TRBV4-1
CASSQEARVRPQAFF
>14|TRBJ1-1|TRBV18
CASSPNGGNTEAFF
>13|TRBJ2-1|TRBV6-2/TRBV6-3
CASSPSTSGEQFF
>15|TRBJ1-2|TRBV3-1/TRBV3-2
CASSHGTGGNYGYTF
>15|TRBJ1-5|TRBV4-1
CASSQDPPGNQPQHF
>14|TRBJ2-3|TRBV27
CASSRTGFTDTQYF
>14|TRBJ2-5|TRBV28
CAPAGRTPKETQYF
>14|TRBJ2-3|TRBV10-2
CASSEVSGTDTQYF
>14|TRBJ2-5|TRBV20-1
CSASTTGAQETQYF
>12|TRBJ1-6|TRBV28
CASSPPLSPLHF
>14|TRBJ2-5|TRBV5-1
CASSSEQGGETQYF
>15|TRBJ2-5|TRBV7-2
CASSPRTGQEETQYF
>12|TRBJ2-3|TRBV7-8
CASSQGGDTQYF
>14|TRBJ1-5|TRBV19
CASSRQGSNQPQHF
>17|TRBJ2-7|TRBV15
CATSRDRGGGTSYEQYF
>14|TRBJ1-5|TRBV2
CASSHDRNDQPQHF
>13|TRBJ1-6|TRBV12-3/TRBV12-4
CASSLGLDSPLHF
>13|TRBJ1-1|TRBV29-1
CSVPGTGGTEAFF
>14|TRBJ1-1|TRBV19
CAVKEQGWNTEAFF
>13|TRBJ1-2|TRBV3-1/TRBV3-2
CASSQTVGYGYTF
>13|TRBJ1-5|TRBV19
CASSISIRRAQHF
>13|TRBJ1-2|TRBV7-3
CASSATQGLRGTF
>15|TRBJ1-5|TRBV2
CASSERGTPTEPQHF
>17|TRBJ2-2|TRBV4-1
CASSRGVAGVNTGELFF
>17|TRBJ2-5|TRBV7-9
CASSTHPGLAGKETQYF
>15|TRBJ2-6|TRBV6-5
CASSPEVSGANVLTF
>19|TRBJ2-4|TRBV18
CASSPLGLAGGLAKNIQYF
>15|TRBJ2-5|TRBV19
CASRTSGRLGETQYF
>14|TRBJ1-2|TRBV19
CASSMRQGTTGYTF
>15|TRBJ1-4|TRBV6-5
CASSYTGLTNEKLFF
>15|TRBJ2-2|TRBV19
CASRLAGGPVGELFF
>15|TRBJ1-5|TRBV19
CASSTLRQGNQPQHF
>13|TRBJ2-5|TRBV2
CASRREKGETQYF
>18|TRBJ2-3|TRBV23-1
CASSQSWTSGRPFDTQYF
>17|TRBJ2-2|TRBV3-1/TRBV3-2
CASSKARGGSSTGELFF
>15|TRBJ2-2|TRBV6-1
CASSEVSANTGELFF
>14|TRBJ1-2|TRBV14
CASSQQTGGYGYTF
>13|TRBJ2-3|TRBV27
CATQRGSADTQYF
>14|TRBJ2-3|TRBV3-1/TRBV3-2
CASSQGAHTDTQYF
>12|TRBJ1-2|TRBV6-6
CASSYSKEFYTF
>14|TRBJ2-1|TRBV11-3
CASSQSGSLSEQFF